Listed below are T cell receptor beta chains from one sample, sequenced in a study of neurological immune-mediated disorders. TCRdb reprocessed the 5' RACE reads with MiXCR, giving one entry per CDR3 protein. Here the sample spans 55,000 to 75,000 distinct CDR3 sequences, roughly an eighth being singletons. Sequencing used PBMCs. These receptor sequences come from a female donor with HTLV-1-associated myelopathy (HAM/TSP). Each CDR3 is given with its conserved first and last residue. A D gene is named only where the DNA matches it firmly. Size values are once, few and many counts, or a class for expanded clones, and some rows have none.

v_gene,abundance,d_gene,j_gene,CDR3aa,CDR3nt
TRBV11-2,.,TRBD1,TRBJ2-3,CASRRNRGEDTQYF,TGTGCCAGCAGGAGAAACAGGGGCGAAGATACGCAGTATTTT
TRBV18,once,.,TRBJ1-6,CASSPQVQGDSPLHF,TGTGCCAGCTCACCACAAGTACAGGGTGATTCACCCCTCCACTTT
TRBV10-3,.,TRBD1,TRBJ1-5,CAISVGQGAGQPQHF,TGTGCCATCAGTGTTGGTCAGGGGGCAGGGCAGCCCCAGCATTTT
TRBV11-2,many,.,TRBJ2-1,CASSIRRGSYNEQFF,TGTGCCAGCAGCATCCGGAGGGGGTCCTACAATGAGCAGTTCTTC
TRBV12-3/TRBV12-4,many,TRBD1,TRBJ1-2,CASNPGTGAIYGYTF,TGTGCCAGCAATCCCGGGACAGGGGCTATCTATGGCTACACCTTC
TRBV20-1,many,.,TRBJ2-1,CSALQNYLYNEQFF,TGCAGTGCTCTACAGAACTACCTCTACAATGAGCAGTTCTTC
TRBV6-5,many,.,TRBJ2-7,CASSYSSAYEQYF,TGTGCCAGCAGTTACTCATCGGCGTACGAGCAGTACTTC
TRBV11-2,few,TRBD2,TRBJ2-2,CASSLHGGSNTGELFF,TGTGCCAGCAGCTTACACGGGGGGTCGAACACCGGGGAGCTGTTTTTT
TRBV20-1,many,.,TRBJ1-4,CSAKTRAAGEKLFF,TGCAGTGCTAAAACACGGGCGGCTGGAGAAAAACTGTTTTTT
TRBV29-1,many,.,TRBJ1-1,CSVGWRVNTEAFF,TGCAGCGTTGGATGGCGGGTGAACACTGAAGCTTTCTTT
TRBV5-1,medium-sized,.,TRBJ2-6,CATLDTSGANVLTF,TGCGCCACCTTGGACACCTCTGGGGCCAACGTCCTGACTTTC
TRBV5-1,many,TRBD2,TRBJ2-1,CASSGSGGLYNEQFF,TGCGCCAGCAGCGGTAGCGGGGGCCTCTACAATGAGCAGTTCTTC
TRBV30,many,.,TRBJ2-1,CAWSLEAEQFF,TGTGCCTGGAGTTTGGAGGCGGAGCAGTTCTTC
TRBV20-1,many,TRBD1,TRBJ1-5,CSARPIGGGLGNQPQHF,TGCAGTGCTAGGCCTATAGGAGGGGGCTTGGGCAATCAGCCCCAGCATTTT
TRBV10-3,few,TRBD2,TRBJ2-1,CAISEPTGGGAVNEQFF,TGTGCCATCAGTGAGCCGACCGGCGGGGGGGCCGTAAATGAGCAGTTCTTC
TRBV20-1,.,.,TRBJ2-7,CSASQGIAYEQYF,TGCAGTGCTAGCCAGGGGATTGCCTACGAGCAGTACTTC
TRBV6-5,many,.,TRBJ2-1,CASSYRESPLYEQFF,TGTGCCAGCAGTTACAGGGAGAGCCCCCTCTATGAGCAGTTCTTC
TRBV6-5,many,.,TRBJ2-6,CASSYGAWGANVLTF,TGTGCCAGCAGTTACGGGGCGTGGGGGGCCAACGTCCTGACTTTC
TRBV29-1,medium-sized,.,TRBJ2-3,CSVQPSTDTQYF,TGCAGCGTGCAACCTAGCACAGATACGCAGTATTTT
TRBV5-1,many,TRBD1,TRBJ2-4,CASSLGWGQGFENIQYF,TGCGCCAGCAGCTTGGGTTGGGGACAGGGCTTCGAAAACATTCAGTACTTC
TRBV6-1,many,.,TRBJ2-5,CASSEGPREWETQYF,TGTGCCAGCAGTGAAGGCCCACGCGAATGGGAGACCCAGTACTTC
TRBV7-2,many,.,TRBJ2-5,CASSPWEETQYF,TGTGCCAGCAGCCCCTGGGAAGAGACCCAGTACTTC
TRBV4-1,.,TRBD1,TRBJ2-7,CASSQEGQSFYEQYF,TGCGCCAGCAGCCAAGAGGGACAGTCCTTCTACGAGCAGTACTTC
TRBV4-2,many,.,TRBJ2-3,CASSQEGADTQYF,TGTGCCAGCAGCCAAGAAGGGGCAGATACGCAGTATTTT
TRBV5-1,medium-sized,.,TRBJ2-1,CASSSVRDPFDEQFF,TGCGCCAGCAGCTCCGTCCGGGACCCATTCGATGAGCAGTTCTTC
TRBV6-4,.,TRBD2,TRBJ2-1,CASSDSLAGGLNEQLF,TGTGCCAGCAGTGACTCCCTAGCGGGGGGCCTCAATGAGCAGTTATTC
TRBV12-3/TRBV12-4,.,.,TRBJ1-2,CASSLGTQANYGYTF,TGTGCCAGCAGTTTAGGGACACAGGCTAACTATGGCTACACCTTC
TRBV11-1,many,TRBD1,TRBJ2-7,CASSTETGRYEQYF,TGTGCCAGCAGCACTGAGACAGGGAGATACGAGCAGTACTTC
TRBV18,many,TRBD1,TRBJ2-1,CASSRQGYYNEQFF,TGTGCCAGCTCCCGACAGGGGTACTACAATGAGCAGTTCTTC
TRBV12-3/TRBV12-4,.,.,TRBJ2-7,CASSFMNSYEQYF,TGTGCCAGCAGTTTCATGAACTCCTACGAGCAGTACTTC
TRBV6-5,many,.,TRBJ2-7,CASSYGQGQYEQYF,TGTGCCAGCAGTTACGGGCAGGGGCAATACGAGCAGTACTTC
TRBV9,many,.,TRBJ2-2,CASSAGQNTGELFF,TGTGCCAGCAGCGCGGGACAGAACACCGGGGAGCTGTTTTTT
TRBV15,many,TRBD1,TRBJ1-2,CATSPGQGIYGYTF,TGTGCCACCAGCCCGGGACAGGGCATCTATGGCTACACCTTC
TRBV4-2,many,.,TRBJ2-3,CASSQDPWGREFTDTQYF,TGTGCCAGCAGCCAAGATCCGTGGGGGCGGGAGTTCACAGATACGCAGTATTTT
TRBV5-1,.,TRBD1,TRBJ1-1,CASSSGQGANTEAFF,TGCGCCAGCAGCTCCGGACAGGGGGCGAACACTGAAGCTTTCTTT